The clone carrying this T cell receptor (beta chain) was detected many times. Its cognate antigen is unknown. The data were taken from a study of T cells in Graves' hyperthyroidism and ophthalmopathy. General observations from the study: The authors' 13 V-J model separated ophthalmopathy from stable hyperthyroidism.

Per the germline V gene, CDR1 is DFQATT and CDR2 is SNEGSKA (reference sequence). This CDR3 is built from 15 residues. V shed 3 bases and J shed 6 bases, with 20 bases lying between them. Amplification of TCR beta CDR3 regions was performed using RNA transcripts as template. HTBI primers were used for first-round RT-PCR of the TCR CDR3. TCRdb itself ran the multiplex PCR reads through MiXCR, one entry per CDR3 protein. The table has under 450,000 distinct CDR3 sequences, approximately 14% seen once. Patients showing uncontrolled infection, other autoimmune disease, pregnancy or lactation were ineligible.

The sequencing input was blood. The origin of this receptor is a woman between 18 and 30 years old with Graves' hyperthyroidism. This chain connects TRBV20-1 to TRBJ1-2; D is perhaps TRBD1 (6 bases). In nucleotides, the CDR3 is TGCAGTGCTAGCCACCGAGGGGGGCAATTGGATGGCTACACCTTC. It is translated as CSASHRGGQLDGYTF.